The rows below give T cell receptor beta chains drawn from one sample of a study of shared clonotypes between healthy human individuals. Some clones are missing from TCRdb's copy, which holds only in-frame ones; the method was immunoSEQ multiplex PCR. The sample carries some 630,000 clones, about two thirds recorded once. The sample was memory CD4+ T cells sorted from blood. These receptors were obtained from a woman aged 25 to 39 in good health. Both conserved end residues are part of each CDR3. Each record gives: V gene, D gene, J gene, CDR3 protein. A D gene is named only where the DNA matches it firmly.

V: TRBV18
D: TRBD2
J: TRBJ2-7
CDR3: CASSPPGGLSYEQYF

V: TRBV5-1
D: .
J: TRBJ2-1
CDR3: CASSPTVEYNEQFF

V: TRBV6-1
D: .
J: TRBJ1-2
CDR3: CASRVKGFGYTF

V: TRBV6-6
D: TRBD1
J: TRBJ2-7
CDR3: CASSTEDRGRLYEQYF

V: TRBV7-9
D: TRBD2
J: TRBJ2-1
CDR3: CASRVAGASYNEQFF

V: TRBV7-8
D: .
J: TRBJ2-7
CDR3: CASSPNSPYEQYF

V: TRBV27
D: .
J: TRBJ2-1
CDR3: CASTRKTNLNNEQFF

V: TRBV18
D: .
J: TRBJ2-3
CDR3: CASSPGGSTQYF

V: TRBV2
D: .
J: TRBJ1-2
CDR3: CASSDLQGSYGYTF

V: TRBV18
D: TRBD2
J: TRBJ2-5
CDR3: CASSHDTSGSSQETQYF

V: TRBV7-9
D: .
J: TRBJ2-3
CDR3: CASSLAQSRDTQYF

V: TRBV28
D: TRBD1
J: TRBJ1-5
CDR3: CASSHDRGTYSNQPQHF

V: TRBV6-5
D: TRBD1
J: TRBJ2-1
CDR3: CASSYASTGGNEQFF

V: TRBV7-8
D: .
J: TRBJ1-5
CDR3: CASSLRGRSNQPQHF

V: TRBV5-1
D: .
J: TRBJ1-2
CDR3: CASSLAPERGVYGYTF

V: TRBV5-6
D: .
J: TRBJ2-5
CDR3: CASSDSGTQETQYF

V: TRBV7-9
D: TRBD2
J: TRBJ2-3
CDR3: CASSMNPAGVSTDTQYF

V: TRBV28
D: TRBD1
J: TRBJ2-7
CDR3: CASGTTGGLSYEQYF

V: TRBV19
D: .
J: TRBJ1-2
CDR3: CASSISGQDGYTF